The 27 T cell receptor beta chains given below trace back to one sample, sequenced in a study of cytomegalovirus exposure and HLA in healthy donors. 60 Vbeta and 13 Jbeta primers were used in PCR. Data came from immunoSEQ multiplex PCR; TCRdb stores just in-frame clones and leaves some out. The sample has around 200,000 clones, approximately 82% seen once; the top ten hold 0.58%. The specimen sequenced was PBMCs. The receptors here all came from a woman between 35 and 50 years old in good health and CMV-seronegative.

The chain joins TRBV28 to TRBJ2-7; D call uncertain. The V end lost 5 bases, the J end lost 12 bases, and 17 bases lay between the germline ends. The germline V gene encodes CDR1 MDHEN and CDR2 SYDVKM. CDR3 length equals 12 residues. In DNA form, the CDR3 reads TGTGCCAGCAGTCGCTCGACAAGGCAGCCGTACTTC. Translation gives CASSRSTRQPYF.

The V gene is TRBV2, the J gene TRBJ2-6, with 7 positions matching TRBD1. CDR1 and CDR2 from the germline V gene are SNHLY and FYNNEI. The CDR3 spans 15 residues. The trim removed 6 bases at V and 2 bases at J, leaving 4 bases unmatched. DNA for the CDR3: TGTGCCAGCAGAGCCGACAGGGCTGGGGCCAACGTCCTGACTTTC. Its protein product is CASRADRAGANVLTF.

This clone appeared a single time. The J gene is TRBJ2-7, the V gene TRBV15; TRBD2 might be the D (7 bases). Germline loops: CDR1 LNHNV, CDR2 YYDKDF (reference sequence). Trimming pared 1 base from V and 2 bases from J, leaving 9 bases between. The CDR3 is 14 residues long. CDR3 DNA: TGTGCCACCAGCAGAGTAGGGGGGGCCTACGAGCAGTACTTC. Its protein product is CATSRVGGAYEQYF.

The chain joins TRBV29-1 to TRBJ2-1; TRBD2 matches 7 bases. J lost 8 bases, V lost 7 bases, and 14 bases had no gene match. CDR3 length: 14 amino acids. Germline loops: CDR1 SQVTM, CDR2 ANQGSEA. CDR3 loop: CSGAGSRGLYEQFF. As DNA, the CDR3 is TGCAGCGGAGCGGGATCGAGGGGACTCTATGAGCAGTTCTTC.

V gene TRBV28 combines with J gene TRBJ2-1, with unresolved D. The V gene's germline CDR1 is MDHEN and CDR2 SYDVKM. Trimming removed 7 bases at V and 0 bases at J, with 13 bases between. The CDR3 is 15 residues long. DNA for the CDR3: TGTGCCAGCACCGTAAATCGAGGCTCCTACAATGAGCAGTTCTTC. This translates into CASTVNRGSYNEQFF.

The chain combines TRBV5-1 with TRBJ2-3; TRBD2 agrees at 14 bases. The CDR3 contains 18 residues. V was clipped by 0 bases and J by 4 bases; unmatched bases: 7. The germline CDR1 and CDR2 sequences are SGHRS and YFSETQ. The CDR3 sequence is CASSLVGTSGGKSDTQYF. The DNA of the CDR3 is TGCGCCAGCAGCTTGGTTGGGACTAGCGGGGGCAAGTCAGATACGCAGTATTTT.

This clone was seen only a few times. V is TRBV6-5 and J is TRBJ1-3; D not certain. This CDR3 contains 16 residues. Trimming shortened V by 0 bases and J by 1 base, and 10 bases separated the two germline ends. Per the germline V gene, CDR1 is MNHEY and CDR2 is SVGAGI. CDR3 sequence: CASSYSTISSGNTIYF. The CDR3 bases are TGTGCCAGCAGTTACTCGACAATTAGTTCTGGAAACACCATATATTTT.

This chain connects TRBV19 to TRBJ1-1; D unclear. The V gene's germline CDR1 is LNHDA and CDR2 SQIVND (reference sequence). CDR3 length equals 14 residues. The germline V and J ends were trimmed by 1 base and 1 base, with 7 bases remaining between them. CDR3: CASSIAHGNTEAFF. As DNA, the CDR3 is TGTGCCAGTAGTATAGCCCACGGGAACACTGAAGCTTTCTTT.

The rearrangement joins TRBV30 to TRBJ2-5; 8 nucleotides align to TRBD1. The V and J ends lost 0 bases and 1 base, in that order; junction bases with no gene match: 1. CDR3 size: 14 residues. CDR1 is GTSNPN and CDR2 is SVGIG in the germline V gene (reference sequence). CDR3 in DNA: TGTGCCTGGAGTGTACAGGGGGTCCAAGAGACCCAGTACTTC. This sequence encodes CAWSVQGVQETQYF.

V gene TRBV10-1 combines with J gene TRBJ2-5; 9 bases align to TRBD2. In germline, CDR1 is WNHNN, CDR2 SYGVQD (reference sequence). With 2 bases clipped from V and 0 bases from J, the junction kept 4 bases outside the gene matches. This CDR3 is built from 16 residues. As DNA, the CDR3 is TGCGCCAGCAGTGAGATGTTAGCGGGGGACCAAGAGACCCAGTACTTC. Its translation: CASSEMLAGDQETQYF.

Only one count was recorded for this clone. V is TRBV6-6 and J is TRBJ1-5; D not certain. The CDR3 has 15 residues. Trimming took off 6 bases at V and 0 bases at J, with 12 bases between the two ends. The V gene's germline CDR1 is MNHNY and CDR2 SVGAGI (reference sequence). DNA of the CDR3: TGTGCCAGCAGCTCCCACGAGTATAGCAATCAGCCCCAGCATTTT. This codes for CASSSHEYSNQPQHF.

This clone was counted many times. The chain uses TRBV2 and TRBJ1-1, with D maybe TRBD1 (6 bases). The CDR3 covers 13 residues. CDR1 is SNHLY, CDR2 FYNNEI, per germline. V lost 6 bases and J 0 bases, leaving 8 bases between the germline ends. In DNA form, the CDR3 reads TGTGCCAGCAGGCCAGGGGTGAACACTGAAGCTTTCTTT. Translation gives CASRPGVNTEAFF.

Note on this clone: An end of the junction differs from the germline gene, which may be a read error. V and J are TRBV11-3 and TRBJ1-1; 8 bases fit TRBD1. Germline loops: CDR1 SGHNT, CDR2 YENEEA. This CDR3 spans 14 amino acids. In DNA, the CDR3 is TGTGCCAGCAGCCTAGACAGGGGGAACACTGAAGCTTTCTTT. Protein sequence: CASSLDRGNTEAFF.

V usage is TRBV5-4 and J usage is TRBJ1-2; no clear D gene. Germline lookup yields CDR1 SGHNT and CDR2 YYREEE (reference sequence). This CDR3 is built from 14 residues. Trimming stripped 0 bases from V and 2 bases from J, with 8 bases between. Written as DNA, the CDR3 is TGTGCCAGCAGCTTGGTCCCGTCCAACTATGGCTACACCTTC. Translated, it gives CASSLVPSNYGYTF. Using reference TRBV5-4 and TRBJ1-2 for the parts outside the CDR3, the full variable domain is ETGVTQSPTHLIKTRGQQVTLRCSSQSGHNTVSWYQQALGQGPQFIFQYYREEENGRGNFPPRFSGLQFPNYSSELNVNALELDDSALYLCASSLVPSNYGYTFGSGTRLTVV.

The chain employs TRBV19 and TRBJ2-3; TRBD1 might be the D (6 bases). Trimming cost V 0 bases and J 1 base, with 11 bases left between them. Germline-derived CDR1 and CDR2 are LNHDA and SQIVND (reference sequence). The CDR3 runs 16 residues. The CDR3 sequence: CASSIDGGQGTDTQYF. The CDR3 nucleotides read TGTGCCAGTAGTATAGATGGGGGCCAGGGCACAGATACGCAGTATTTT.

The V call is TRBV7-9, the J call TRBJ1-4; 8 bases match TRBD1. CDR3 length: 15 residues. Germline CDR1 SEHNR, CDR2 FQNEAQ (reference sequence). Trimming at V came to 5 bases and at J to 8 bases, leaving 10 bases not matched to a gene. The CDR3 DNA is TGTGCCAGCAGCACCGGGACAGGTATTGGGGAAAAACTGTTTTTT. The encoded protein is CASSTGTGIGEKLFF.

This clone appeared a few times. This chain connects TRBV7-2 to TRBJ2-7; no definite D call. CDR3 length: 15 amino acids. Trimming took off 1 base at V and 6 bases at J, with 16 bases between the two ends. The germline V gene has CDR1 SGHTA and CDR2 FQGNSA. CDR3 in amino acids: CASSLGMGRLGEQYF. The CDR3 DNA sequence: TGTGCCAGCAGCTTAGGGATGGGCAGGCTGGGCGAGCAGTACTTC.

This clone was observed once. J is TRBJ2-3 and V is TRBV5-6; possible D gene TRBD1, 5 bases. V lost 2 bases, J lost 3 bases, and 13 bases lay in between. The CDR3 is 15 residues long. Germline V CDR1 and CDR2: SGHDT, YYEEEE. CDR3 bases: TGTGCCAGCAGCTTAGGGGTAGCCCTGACAGATACGCAGTATTTT. Amino acid sequence: CASSLGVALTDTQYF.

This chain joins TRBV29-1 and TRBJ1-1, with D possibly TRBD1 on 5 matching bases. The CDR3 is 14 amino acids. Germline V CDR1 and CDR2: SQVTM, ANQGSEA. The germline V and J ends were trimmed by 1 base and 3 bases, with 12 bases remaining between them. CDR3 sequence reads: CSVEGQGVYTEAFF. DNA of the CDR3: TGCAGCGTTGAAGGGCAGGGTGTGTACACTGAAGCTTTCTTT.

The genes are TRBV2 and TRBJ1-5; TRBD1 agrees at 9 bases. The CDR3 is made up of 16 amino acids. Per germline, CDR1 SNHLY and CDR2 FYNNEI. The V gene end was trimmed by 2 bases and the J gene end by 4 bases; junction bases not matched to a gene: 6. CDR3 loop: CASSELMGQGNQPQHF. Here the CDR3 DNA reads TGTGCCAGCAGTGAATTAATGGGACAGGGAAATCAGCCCCAGCATTTT. Using reference TRBV2 and TRBJ1-5 for the parts outside the CDR3, the full variable domain is EPEVTQTPSHQVTQMGQEVILRCVPISNHLYFYWYRQILGQKVEFLVSFYNNEISEKSEIFDDQFSVERPDGSNFTLKIRSTKLEDSAMYFCASSELMGQGNQPQHFGDGTRLSIL.

The chain is built from TRBV2 and TRBJ2-5, with 9 nucleotides matching TRBD1. Germline lookup yields CDR1 SNHLY and CDR2 FYNNEI. The CDR3 is made up of 15 amino acids. The V and J ends lost 5 bases and 5 bases, in that order; junction bases with no gene match: 9. The DNA of the CDR3 is TGTGCCAGCAGTCCTCCGGGACAGGGAAAGGAGACCCAGTACTTC. This gives the protein CASSPPGQGKETQYF. The whole variable domain, remainder taken from reference TRBV2 and TRBJ2-5, is EPEVTQTPSHQVTQMGQEVILRCVPISNHLYFYWYRQILGQKVEFLVSFYNNEISEKSEIFDDQFSVERPDGSNFTLKIRSTKLEDSAMYFCASSPPGQGKETQYFGPGTRLLVL.

As for this clone: Distinct nucleotide sequences in the sample also encode this CDR3. This sequence joins TRBV9 and TRBJ2-5, with TRBD2 matching over 14 bases. Germline V gives CDR1 SGDLS, CDR2 YYNGEE. V trimming: 0 bases; J trimming: 4 bases; junction bases outside the gene matches: 2. The CDR3 contains 16 residues. The CDR3 here is CASSVGTSGGLETQYF. In DNA form, the CDR3 reads TGTGCCAGCAGCGTAGGGACTAGCGGGGGGTTAGAGACCCAGTACTTC.

V usage is TRBV6-5 and J usage is TRBJ1-2, with a possible D match to TRBD1 (5 bases). Germline CDR1 is MNHEY and CDR2 is SVGAGI. The CDR3 length is 15 residues. The ends were cut back, 6 bases at V and 1 base at J, with 15 bases in the middle. The CDR3 bases are TGTGCCAGCAGACTCGACAGAGGCTTTAACTATGGCTACACCTTC. This codes for CASRLDRGFNYGYTF.

J is TRBJ2-7 and V is TRBV7-2; TRBD2 agrees at 8 bases. V dropped 1 base and J dropped 0; count of bases not matched to a gene: 11. Germline V CDR1 and CDR2: SGHTA, FQGNSA. The CDR3 covers 18 residues. The CDR3 DNA follows: TGTGCCAGCAGCTTAGTTCGGACTAGCTGGGGGGTCTCCTACGAGCAGTACTTC. This encodes CASSLVRTSWGVSYEQYF.

CDR3 amino acids: CASGTEAFYEQYF. The CDR3 DNA reads TGTGCCAGTGGGACAGAGGCATTCTACGAGCAGTACTTC. J is TRBJ2-7 and V is TRBV28; 7 bases line up with TRBD1. The CDR3 sequence is 13 residues long. Germline V gene data show CDR1 as MDHEN and CDR2 as SYDVKM. Trimming removed 9 bases from V and 3 bases from J; junction bases left unmatched: 8.

The CDR3 region is CAISEDAERNTIYF. CDR3 sequence (DNA): TGTGCCATCAGTGAGGATGCGGAGAGAAACACCATATATTTT. The chain joins TRBV10-3 to TRBJ1-3; D not certain. This CDR3 region has 14 residues. Germline V gene lookup returns CDR1 ENHRY and CDR2 SYGVKD. The V and J ends lost 2 bases and 5 bases respectively, with 10 bases between them.

The chain links TRBV12-5 to TRBJ2-5, with a tentative D call TRBD2 (6 bases). In germline, CDR1 is LGHNT, CDR2 FRNRAP. The CDR3 totals 15 residues. V was pared by 0 bases and J by 5 bases, with 13 bases between. CDR3 bases: TGTGCTAGTGGTTTGGTATTGGGGGGTGGGGAGACCCAGTACTTC. It codes for CASGLVLGGGETQYF.